These 13 T cell receptor beta chains were all obtained from the same sample, sequenced in a study of cytomegalovirus exposure and HLA in healthy donors. In the PCR, 60 Vbeta and 13 Jbeta primers were used. The table came from immunoSEQ multiplex PCR; TCRdb's copy has only in-frame clones and leaves some out. Here the sample spans some 77,000 clones, approximately 79% being singletons. Input material: PBMCs. These receptors originate from a woman aged 40 to 50 in good health and CMV-seropositive.

The rearrangement uses TRBV2 and TRBJ2-5; 9 nucleotides agree with TRBD2. Unmatched junction bases numbered 4, after V lost 9 bases and J lost 5 bases. Germline V lookup: CDR1 SNHLY, CDR2 FYNNEI. This CDR3 is 12 amino acids long. This CDR3 is CASAGGAETQYF. The CDR3 nucleotides read TGTGCCAGTGCGGGGGGGGCGGAGACCCAGTACTTC. Full variable domain (remainder filled in from reference TRBV2 and TRBJ2-5): EPEVTQTPSHQVTQMGQEVILRCVPISNHLYFYWYRQILGQKVEFLVSFYNNEISEKSEIFDDQFSVERPDGSNFTLKIRSTKLEDSAMYFCASAGGAETQYFGPGTRLLVL.

Comment on this clone: Different DNA sequences within this sample yield the same CDR3. The V gene is TRBV5-4, the J gene TRBJ2-7; 10 bases agree with TRBD1. Germline CDR1 is SGHNT and CDR2 is YYREEE (reference sequence). The CDR3 consists of 14 residues. The junction had 3 bases not matched to a gene; V was cut back by 3 bases and J by 3 bases. The CDR3 coding sequence is TGTGCCAGCAGCTCGGGACAGGGGCGCTACGAGCAGTACTTC. This sequence encodes CASSSGQGRYEQYF.

The CDR3 reads CASSYSSYANTQYF. DNA for the CDR3: TGTGCCAGCAGTTACTCGAGCTACGCGAATACGCAGTATTTT. The V call is TRBV6-6, the J call TRBJ2-3; no clear D. The CDR3 contains 14 residues. Germline V gene sequence: CDR1 MNHNY, CDR2 SVGAGI (reference sequence). V shed 0 bases and J shed 7 bases, with 11 bases lying between them.

The gene calls are TRBV2 and TRBJ2-1; 7 bases are a match to TRBD1. V lost 6 bases and J lost 10; bases outside the gene matches: 6. CDR1 is SNHLY and CDR2 is FYNNEI in the germline V gene. There are 12 residues in the CDR3. This CDR3 is CASRRRDREQFF. The CDR3 DNA reads as TGTGCCAGCAGGCGCCGGGACAGAGAGCAGTTCTTC.

The chain couples TRBV5-1 to TRBJ1-2; a possible D gene is TRBD1 (6 bases). The CDR3 consists of 16 residues. From germline, CDR1 is SGHRS and CDR2 YFSETQ. Trimming stripped 1 base from V and 0 bases from J, with 13 bases between. DNA of the CDR3: TGCGCCAGCAGCTTGCCCCCGGGGGGCTCTAACTATGGCTACACCTTC. It codes for CASSLPPGGSNYGYTF.

The chain links TRBV19 to TRBJ2-6; weak D call: TRBD1 (6 bases). The CDR3 runs to 13 residues. Per the germline V gene, CDR1 is LNHDA and CDR2 is SQIVND (reference sequence). Deletions cut 8 bases from V and 4 bases from J, with 9 bases between. The CDR3 is CASAGVGANVLTF. The CDR3 DNA follows: TGTGCCAGTGCAGGGGTAGGGGCCAACGTCCTGACTTTC.

This clone has just a few counts. The chain couples TRBV5-6 to TRBJ2-7; 8 bases fit TRBD1. Losses at the gene ends were 4 bases for V and 0 bases for J; bases not matched to a gene: 6. Germline values: CDR1 SGHDT, CDR2 YYEEEE. This CDR3 is 15 amino acids long. In DNA form, the CDR3 reads TGTGCCAGCAGCCGCCTCGGGACAGGCTCCTACGAGCAGTACTTC. Its translation is CASSRLGTGSYEQYF.

This sequence joins TRBV25-1 and TRBJ2-2, with 8 bases lining up with TRBD1. The CDR3 contains 17 residues. The V gene's germline CDR1 is MGHDK and CDR2 SYGVNS. Trimming at V came to 6 bases and at J to 1 base, leaving 10 bases not matched to a gene. CDR3 nucleotides: TGTGCCAGCAGGGAGTTTGGTGGGACAGGGAACACCGGGGAGCTGTTTTTT. Residues: CASREFGGTGNTGELFF.

This chain connects TRBV5-8 to TRBJ1-4, with a weak D call TRBD1 (6 bases). The CDR3 is 15 amino acids. Looked up from germline, CDR1 is SGHTS and CDR2 is YDEGEE. V gave up 2 bases and J gave up 3 bases, with 11 bases separating them. CDR3: CASSFPRGANEKLFF. CDR3 nucleotides: TGTGCCAGCAGCTTCCCCAGGGGAGCTAATGAAAAACTGTTTTTT.

The chain employs TRBV2 and TRBJ2-5; no definite D call. The CDR3 spans 10 residues. The V end was cut by 4 bases, the J end by 7 bases, with 4 bases between. Germline loops: CDR1 SNHLY, CDR2 FYNNEI. The CDR3 sequence: CASSGGTQYF. CDR3 coding DNA: TGTGCCAGCAGTGGAGGGACCCAGTACTTC.

This sequence joins TRBV28 and TRBJ1-3; unclear D gene. Trimming cost V 0 bases and J 2 bases, with 5 bases left between them. This CDR3 is 14 amino acids long. Germline V gives CDR1 MDHEN, CDR2 SYDVKM. The CDR3 coding sequence is TGTGCCAGCAGTTTATGGGGAGCTGGAAACACCATATATTTT. Its translation: CASSLWGAGNTIYF. The complete variable domain, with remaining parts taken from reference TRBV28 and TRBJ1-3, reads DVKVTQSSRYLVKRTGEKVFLECVQDMDHENMFWYRQDPGLGLRLIYFSYDVKMKEKGDIPEGYSVSREKKERFSLILESASTNQTSMYLCASSLWGAGNTIYFGEGSWLTVV.

The gene calls are TRBV5-1 and TRBJ2-7, with TRBD2 identical over 7 bases. V shed 4 bases, J shed 3 bases, and the junction held 4 bases outside the gene matches. In germline, CDR1 is SGHRS, CDR2 YFSETQ. The length of the CDR3 is 13 residues. This chain's CDR3 is CASSPRGGYEQYF. CDR3 nucleotides: TGCGCCAGCAGCCCCCGCGGGGGCTACGAGCAGTACTTC.

Written as DNA, the CDR3 is TGTGCCTGGAGTCGAGGACAGGTGAACACTGAAGCTTTCTTT. It is translated as CAWSRGQVNTEAFF. The chain couples TRBV30 to TRBJ1-1; 7 bases are a match to TRBD1. The germline CDR1 and CDR2 sequences are GTSNPN and SVGIG (reference sequence). The CDR3 sequence is 14 residues long. The V segment lost 2 bases and the J segment 0 bases; nucleotides outside the gene matches: 3.